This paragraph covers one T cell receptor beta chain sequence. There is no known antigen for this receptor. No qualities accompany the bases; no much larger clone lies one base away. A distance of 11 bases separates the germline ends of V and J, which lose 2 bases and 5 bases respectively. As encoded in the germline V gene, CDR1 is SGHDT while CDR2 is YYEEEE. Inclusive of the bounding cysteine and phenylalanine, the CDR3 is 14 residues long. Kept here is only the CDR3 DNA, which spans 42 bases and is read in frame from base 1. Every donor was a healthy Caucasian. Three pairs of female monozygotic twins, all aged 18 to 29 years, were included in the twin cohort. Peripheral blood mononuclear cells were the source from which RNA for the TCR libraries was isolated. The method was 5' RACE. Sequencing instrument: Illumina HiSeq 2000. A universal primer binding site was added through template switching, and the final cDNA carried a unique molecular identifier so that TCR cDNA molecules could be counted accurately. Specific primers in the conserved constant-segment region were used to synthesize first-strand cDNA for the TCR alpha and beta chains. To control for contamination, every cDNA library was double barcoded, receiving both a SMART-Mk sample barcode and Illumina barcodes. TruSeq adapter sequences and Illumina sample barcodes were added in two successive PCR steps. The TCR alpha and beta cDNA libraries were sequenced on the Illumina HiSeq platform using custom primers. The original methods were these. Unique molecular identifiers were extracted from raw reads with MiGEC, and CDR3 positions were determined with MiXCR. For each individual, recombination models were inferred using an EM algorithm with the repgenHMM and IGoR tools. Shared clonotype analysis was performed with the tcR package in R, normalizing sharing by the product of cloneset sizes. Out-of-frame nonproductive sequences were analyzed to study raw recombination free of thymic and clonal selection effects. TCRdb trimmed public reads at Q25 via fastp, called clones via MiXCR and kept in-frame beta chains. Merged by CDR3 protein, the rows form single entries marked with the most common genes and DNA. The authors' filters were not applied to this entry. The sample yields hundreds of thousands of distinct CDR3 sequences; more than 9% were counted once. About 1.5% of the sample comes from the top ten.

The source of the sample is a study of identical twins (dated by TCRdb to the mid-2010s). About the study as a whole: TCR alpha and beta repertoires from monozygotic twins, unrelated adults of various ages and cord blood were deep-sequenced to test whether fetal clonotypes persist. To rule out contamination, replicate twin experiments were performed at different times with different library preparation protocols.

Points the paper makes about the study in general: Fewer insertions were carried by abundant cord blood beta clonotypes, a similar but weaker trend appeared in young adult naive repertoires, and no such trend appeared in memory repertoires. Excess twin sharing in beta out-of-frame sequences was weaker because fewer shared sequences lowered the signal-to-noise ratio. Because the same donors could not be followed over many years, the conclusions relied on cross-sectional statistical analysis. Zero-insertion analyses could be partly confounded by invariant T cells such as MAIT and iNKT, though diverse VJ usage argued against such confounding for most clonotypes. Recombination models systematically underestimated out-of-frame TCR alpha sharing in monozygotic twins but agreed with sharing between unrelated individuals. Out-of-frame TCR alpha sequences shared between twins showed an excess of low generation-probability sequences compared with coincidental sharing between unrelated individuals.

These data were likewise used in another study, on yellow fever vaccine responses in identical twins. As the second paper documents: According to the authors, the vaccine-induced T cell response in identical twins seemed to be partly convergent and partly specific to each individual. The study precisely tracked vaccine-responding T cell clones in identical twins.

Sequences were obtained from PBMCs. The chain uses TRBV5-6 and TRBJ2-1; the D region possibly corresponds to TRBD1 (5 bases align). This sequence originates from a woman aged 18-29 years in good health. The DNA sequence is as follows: TGTGCCAGCAGCTTCAAACAGGAACACAATGAGCAGTTCTTC. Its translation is CASSFKQEHNEQFF.